This T cell receptor (beta chain) originates from a study of blood T cell repertoires in COVID-19. Study at large: PBMCs, B-cell-depleted T cells, or T cells provided the cDNA or gDNA that made up the material.

Followed longitudinally, the Seattle patients had been enrolled during active infection. In the study's own analysis: The assay estimated nucleated cells by amplifying reference gene primers. The assay was immunoSEQ multiplex PCR, and TCRdb's table has in-frame clones only and misses some. D and trimming come from the DNA, and the V and J calls and clone size come from that table. The top ten clones hold 8% to 10% of a sample with about 220,000 clones, approximately 85% of them seen once. Trimming at V came to 10 bases and at J to 3 bases, leaving 8 bases not matched to a gene. Germline CDR1 MDHEN, CDR2 SYDVKM. This CDR3 contains 14 residues.

This rearrangement joins TRBV28 to TRBJ2-5; 10 positions match TRBD2. Source material: peripheral blood. The clonotype was recovered from a woman of 80 years or more with COVID-19, enrolled during active disease. CDR3 loop: CATLPSGREETQYF. The CDR3 DNA follows: TGTGCCACCCTGCCTAGCGGGAGAGAAGAGACCCAGTACTTC.